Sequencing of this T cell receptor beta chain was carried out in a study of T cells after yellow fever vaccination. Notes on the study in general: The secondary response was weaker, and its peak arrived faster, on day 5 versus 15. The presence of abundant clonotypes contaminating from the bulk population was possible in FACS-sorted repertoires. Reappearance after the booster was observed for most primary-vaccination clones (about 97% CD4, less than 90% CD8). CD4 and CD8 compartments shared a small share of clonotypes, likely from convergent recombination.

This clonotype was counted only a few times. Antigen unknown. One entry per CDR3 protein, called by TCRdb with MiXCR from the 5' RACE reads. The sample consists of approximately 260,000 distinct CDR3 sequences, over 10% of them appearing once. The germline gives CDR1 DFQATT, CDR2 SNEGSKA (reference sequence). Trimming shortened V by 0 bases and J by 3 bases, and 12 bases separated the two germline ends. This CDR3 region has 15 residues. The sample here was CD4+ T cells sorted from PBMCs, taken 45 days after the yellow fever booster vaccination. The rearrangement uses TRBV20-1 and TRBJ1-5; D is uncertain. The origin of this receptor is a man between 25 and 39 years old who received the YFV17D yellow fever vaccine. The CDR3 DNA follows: TGCAGTGCTAGAGAGGGTGAGAGAATCAATCAGCCCCAGCATTTT. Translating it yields CSAREGERINQPQHF.